The rows below give T cell receptor beta chains drawn from one sample of a study of control samples from healthy donors and cancer patients. Sequenced by immunoSEQ multiplex PCR; TCRdb stores in-frame clones only, minus some. Among about 18,000 clones listed, around 84% were seen once. The sample taken for sequencing was PBMCs. These receptors originate from a woman in her 70s with colorectal cancer. Each CDR3 is given with its conserved first and last residue. A D gene is named only where the DNA matches it firmly. Size tells how often a clone was seen (once, few, many) or the class of an expanded clone, and some rows leave it out.

D	V	size	J	DNA	CDR3
-	TRBV9	-	TRBJ2-7	TGTGCCAGCAGCGTAGCCGGGACGGCTAACTACGAGCAGTACTTC	CASSVAGTANYEQYF
-	TRBV6-2/TRBV6-3	-	TRBJ1-1	TGTGCCAGCAGTTACTCCACCCACTTGACGACAGGTTTAATGAACACTGAAGCTTTCTTT	CASSYSTHLTTGLMNTEAFF
-	TRBV6-1	-	TRBJ1-1	TGTGCCAGCAGTGAACCGTCCTCAGGGAACACTGAAGCTTTCTTT	CASSEPSSGNTEAFF
TRBD2	TRBV10-3	-	TRBJ2-3	TGTGCCATCAAGCCTGCGGCGGGAGGATCAGATACGCAGTATTTT	CAIKPAAGGSDTQYF
-	TRBV29-1	-	TRBJ1-2	TGCAGCGTGTGGGATAACTATGGCTACACCTTC	CSVWDNYGYTF
-	TRBV15	-	TRBJ2-5	TGTGCCACCAGCAGTATACAGGGTATGGAGACCCAGTACTTC	CATSSIQGMETQYF
-	TRBV5-4	once	TRBJ2-1	TGTGCCAGCAGCTTGCGCGGAGCTAATGAGCAGTTCTTC	CASSLRGANEQFF
TRBD2	TRBV7-2	-	TRBJ2-3	TGTGCCAGCAGCCTGTTAGCGGGAGGGTGGACAGATACGCAGTATTTT	CASSLLAGGWTDTQYF
TRBD2	TRBV30	-	TRBJ2-1	TGTGCCTGGACTTCGGGACTAGGGTCCTACAATGAGCAGTTCTTC	CAWTSGLGSYNEQFF
-	TRBV9	once	TRBJ2-3	TGTGCCAGCAGCGAGGGAGATACGCAGTATTTT	CASSEGDTQYF
-	TRBV19	-	TRBJ1-5	TGTGCCAGTAGTTCCAGGACTGATAGCAATCAGCCCCAGCATTTT	CASSSRTDSNQPQHF
TRBD2	TRBV24-1	-	TRBJ2-3	TGTGCCACCAGTGATTCAATAGCGGGAGGGCCCGATACGCAGTATTTT	CATSDSIAGGPDTQYF
TRBD2	TRBV4-3	-	TRBJ2-3	TGCGCCAGCAGCCCGACTAGCGGGGGGGCGACAGATACGCAGTATTTT	CASSPTSGGATDTQYF
-	TRBV5-4	-	TRBJ1-1	TGTGCCAGCAGGTCCCCGGGGGGGTTGAGTACTGAAGCTTTCTTT	CASRSPGGLSTEAFF
TRBD1	TRBV5-1	-	TRBJ2-3	TGCGCCAGCAGCTTGGCGGGACAGGTGGCAGATACGCAGTATTTT	CASSLAGQVADTQYF
TRBD1	TRBV4-2	-	TRBJ2-2	TGTGCCAGCAGCCAAGATGGCGACAGGGCCACCGGGGAGCTGTTTTTT	CASSQDGDRATGELFF
TRBD2	TRBV7-6	once	TRBJ2-7	TGTGCCAGCACCTCGGGGGGGCGGGAGGGAGGACACGAGCAGTACTTC	CASTSGGREGGHEQYF
-	TRBV7-2	-	TRBJ1-6	TGTGCCAGCAGCTTAGGGGATGGGCAAACCCTCCACTTT	CASSLGDGQTLHF
-	TRBV18	-	TRBJ2-1	TGTGCCAGCTCACCAGTTTCGGGCCTCAATGAGCAGTTCTTC	CASSPVSGLNEQFF
-	TRBV7-2	-	TRBJ2-3	TGTGCCAGCAGCCCGCACGCGGGAAAGTTCACAGATACGCAGTATTTT	CASSPHAGKFTDTQYF
TRBD1	TRBV5-1	-	TRBJ2-4	TGCGCCAGCAGCTTAACAGGGGACATTCAGTACTTC	CASSLTGDIQYF
-	TRBV6-1	-	TRBJ2-7	TGTGCCAGCAGTGAAGGAGGGTACGAGCAGTACTTC	CASSEGGYEQYF
TRBD2	TRBV25-1	-	TRBJ2-2	TGTGCCAGCACGGGACTAGCGGGGGGTATCGCGAACACCGGGGAGCTGTTTTTT	CASTGLAGGIANTGELFF
-	TRBV20-1	-	TRBJ2-7	TGCAGTGCCAGAGGGCCAAACGAGCAGTACTTC	CSARGPNEQYF
-	TRBV12-3/TRBV12-4	-	TRBJ1-2	TGTGCCAGCACTCCGTTAACTAACTATGGCTACACCTTC	CASTPLTNYGYTF
-	TRBV9	-	TRBJ2-4	TGTGCCAGCAGCGTGGAGGCCAGGGGACACATTCAGTACTTC	CASSVEARGHIQYF
TRBD1	TRBV7-2	-	TRBJ1-1	TGTGCCAGCAGCTCGGACAGGTGGTCGAACACTGAAGCTTTCTTT	CASSSDRWSNTEAFF
TRBD2	TRBV7-3	-	TRBJ2-3	TGTGCCAGCAGCCCCCAGACTAGCGGGAGGAAATCCACAGATACGCAGTATTTT	CASSPQTSGRKSTDTQYF
TRBD2	TRBV10-3	-	TRBJ2-1	TGTGCCATCACTCCTAGCGGGGGGGTGGGTGAGCAGTTCTTC	CAITPSGGVGEQFF
-	TRBV4-1	-	TRBJ1-5	TGCGCCAGCAGCCCACAAGGGGGGACTCAGCCCCAGCATTTT	CASSPQGGTQPQHF
-	TRBV11-2	-	TRBJ1-1	TGTGCCAGCAGCCCGAGGGTTTCGAACACTGAAGCTTTCTTT	CASSPRVSNTEAFF
-	TRBV4-1	-	TRBJ1-5	TGCGCCAGCAGCCCTCTCCATCGTAGCAATCAGCCCCAGCATTTT	CASSPLHRSNQPQHF
-	TRBV6-6	-	TRBJ1-1	TGTGCCAGCAGCCTCGGACAGCTTGAAGCTTTCTTT	CASSLGQLEAFF
-	TRBV12-3/TRBV12-4	-	TRBJ2-1	TGTGCCAGCATTACGTTGACAGGCGATGAGCAGTTCTTC	CASITLTGDEQFF
-	TRBV5-4	-	TRBJ2-5	TGTGCCAGCAGCTTGAGGGGTGGGGAGACCCAGTACTTC	CASSLRGGETQYF
-	TRBV5-8	-	TRBJ1-2	TGTGCCAGCAGCCCCGGACAGCGCCTTGGCGGCTACACCTTC	CASSPGQRLGGYTF
TRBD2	TRBV9	-	TRBJ2-7	TGTGCCAGCAACAAAGGAAGCGGGAACTCCTACGAGCAGTACTTC	CASNKGSGNSYEQYF
-	TRBV9	-	TRBJ2-2	TGTGCCAGCAGCGTAGCTTCGGGGCAAGGGACCGGGGAGCTGTTTTTT	CASSVASGQGTGELFF
-	TRBV5-4	-	TRBJ1-2	TGTGCCAGCAGCCCCGCAGGACTCTATGGCTACACCTTC	CASSPAGLYGYTF
TRBD2	TRBV6-2/TRBV6-3	-	TRBJ2-7	TGTGCCAGCAGTTACGCATGGGCGGCGGGGGGGCCGAAGAACGAGCAGTACTTC	CASSYAWAAGGPKNEQYF
TRBD2	TRBV6-2/TRBV6-3	-	TRBJ2-3	TGTGCCAGCAGTTGGGGGGGAGATACGCAGTATTTT	CASSWGGDTQYF
-	TRBV11-3	-	TRBJ1-3	TGTGCCAGCATAGACAGGCGCTCTGGAAACACCATATATTTT	CASIDRRSGNTIYF
-	TRBV18	-	TRBJ1-1	TGTGCCAGCTCACCACTTCCGGGGGCCGACACTGAAGCTTTCTTT	CASSPLPGADTEAFF
-	TRBV28	-	TRBJ2-7	TGTGCCAGCAGTTTGGCCAGGGACGAGCAGTACTTC	CASSLARDEQYF
-	TRBV5-1	-	TRBJ2-2	TGCGCCAGCAGGGCCTACACCGGGGAGCTGTTTTTT	CASRAYTGELFF
-	TRBV2	-	TRBJ2-2	TGTGCCAGCGGCGGGACATACACCGGGGAGCTGTTTTTT	CASGGTYTGELFF
-	TRBV7-2	-	TRBJ2-5	TGTGCCAGCAGCTTCAAATCCCCCAAAGAGACCCAGTACTTC	CASSFKSPKETQYF
-	TRBV19	few	TRBJ1-4	TGTGCCAGTAGCCCTTATGCAACTAATGAAAAACTGTTTTTT	CASSPYATNEKLFF
-	TRBV11-3	-	TRBJ2-5	TGTGCCAGCAGCCGGACTGGCCTAGGGGTTTTCCAAGAGACCCAGTACTTC	CASSRTGLGVFQETQYF